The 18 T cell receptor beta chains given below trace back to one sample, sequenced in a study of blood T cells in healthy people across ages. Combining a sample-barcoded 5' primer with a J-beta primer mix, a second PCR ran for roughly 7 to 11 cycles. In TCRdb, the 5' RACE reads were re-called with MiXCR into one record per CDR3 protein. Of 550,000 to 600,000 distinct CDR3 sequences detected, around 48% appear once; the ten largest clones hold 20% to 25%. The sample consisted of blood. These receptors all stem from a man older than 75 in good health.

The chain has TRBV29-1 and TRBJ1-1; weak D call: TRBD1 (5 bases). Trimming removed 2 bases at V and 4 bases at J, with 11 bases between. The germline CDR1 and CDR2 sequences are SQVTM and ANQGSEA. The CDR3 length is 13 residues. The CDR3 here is CSVERSGGTEAFF. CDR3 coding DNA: TGCAGCGTTGAACGATCGGGGGGCACTGAAGCTTTCTTT.

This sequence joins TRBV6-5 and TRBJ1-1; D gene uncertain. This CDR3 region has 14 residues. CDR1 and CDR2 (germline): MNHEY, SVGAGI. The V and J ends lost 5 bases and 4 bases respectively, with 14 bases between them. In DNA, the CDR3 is TGTGCCAGCAGTCCACGGTGGCTAGTCACTGAAGCTTTCTTT. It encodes CASSPRWLVTEAFF.

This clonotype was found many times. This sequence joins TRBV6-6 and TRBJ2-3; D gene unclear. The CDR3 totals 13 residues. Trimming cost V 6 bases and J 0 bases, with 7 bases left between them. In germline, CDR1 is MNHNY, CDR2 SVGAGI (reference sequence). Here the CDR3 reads CASRFSSTDTQYF. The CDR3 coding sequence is TGTGCCAGCAGATTTTCTAGCACAGATACGCAGTATTTT.

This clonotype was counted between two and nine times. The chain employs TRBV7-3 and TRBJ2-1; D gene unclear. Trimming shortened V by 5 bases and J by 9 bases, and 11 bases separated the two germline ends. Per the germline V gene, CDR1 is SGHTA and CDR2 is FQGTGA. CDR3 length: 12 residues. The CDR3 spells CASSASPTEQFF. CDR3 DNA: TGTGCCAGCAGCGCCTCTCCGACTGAGCAGTTCTTC.

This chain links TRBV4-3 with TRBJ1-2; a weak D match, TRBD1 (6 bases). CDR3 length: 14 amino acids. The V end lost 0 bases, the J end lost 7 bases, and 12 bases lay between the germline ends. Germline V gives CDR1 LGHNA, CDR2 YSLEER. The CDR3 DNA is TGCGCCAGCAGCCAAGATAGGGGGGTGGGTGGCTACACCTTC. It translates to CASSQDRGVGGYTF.

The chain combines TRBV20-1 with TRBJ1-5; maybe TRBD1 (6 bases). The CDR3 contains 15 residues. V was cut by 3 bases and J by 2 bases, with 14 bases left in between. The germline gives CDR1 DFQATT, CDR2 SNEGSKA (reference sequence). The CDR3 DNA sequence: TGCAGTGCTAGGGAAGGGGGGTCGGGCAATCAGCCCCAGCATTTT. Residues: CSAREGGSGNQPQHF.

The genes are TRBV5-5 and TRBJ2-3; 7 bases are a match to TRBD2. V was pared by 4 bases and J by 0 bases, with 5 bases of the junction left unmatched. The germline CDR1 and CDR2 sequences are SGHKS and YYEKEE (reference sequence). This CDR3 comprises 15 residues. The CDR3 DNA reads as TGTGCCAGCAGCGGAACGGGGGGTAGCACAGATACGCAGTATTTT. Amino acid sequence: CASSGTGGSTDTQYF.

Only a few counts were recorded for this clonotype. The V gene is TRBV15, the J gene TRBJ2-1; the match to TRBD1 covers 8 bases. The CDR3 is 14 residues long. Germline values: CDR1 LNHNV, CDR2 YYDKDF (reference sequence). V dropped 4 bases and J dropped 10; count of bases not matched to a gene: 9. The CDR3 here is CATSTEDRVREQFF. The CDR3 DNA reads TGTGCCACCAGCACAGAGGACAGGGTTCGAGAGCAGTTCTTC.

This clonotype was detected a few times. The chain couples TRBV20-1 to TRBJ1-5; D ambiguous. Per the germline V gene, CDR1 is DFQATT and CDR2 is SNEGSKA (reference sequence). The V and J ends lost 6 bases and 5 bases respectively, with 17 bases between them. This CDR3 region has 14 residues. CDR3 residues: CSARVGQPHQPQHF. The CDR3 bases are TGCAGTGCGAGGGTAGGTCAGCCACATCAGCCCCAGCATTTT.

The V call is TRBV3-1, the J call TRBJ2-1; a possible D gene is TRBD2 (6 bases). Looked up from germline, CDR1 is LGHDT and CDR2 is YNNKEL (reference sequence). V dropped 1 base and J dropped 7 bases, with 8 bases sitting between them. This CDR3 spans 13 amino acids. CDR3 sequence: CASSQAAGNEQFF. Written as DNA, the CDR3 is TGTGCCAGCAGCCAAGCCGCGGGGAATGAGCAGTTCTTC.

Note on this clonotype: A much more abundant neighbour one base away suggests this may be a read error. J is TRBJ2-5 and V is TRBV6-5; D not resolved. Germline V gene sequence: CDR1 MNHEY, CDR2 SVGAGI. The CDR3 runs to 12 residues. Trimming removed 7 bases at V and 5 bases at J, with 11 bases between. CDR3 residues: CASNPHWETQYF. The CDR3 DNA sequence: TGTGCCAGCAATCCCCACTGGGAGACCCAGTACTTC.

CDR3 protein: CASSQDDGEQYF. In DNA, the CDR3 is TGCGCCAGCAGCCAAGATGACGGCGAGCAGTACTTC. The V gene is TRBV4-3, the J gene TRBJ2-7; D is ambiguous. CDR3 size: 12 residues. In germline, CDR1 is LGHNA, CDR2 YSLEER. Trimming cost V 0 bases and J 6 bases, with 6 bases left between them.

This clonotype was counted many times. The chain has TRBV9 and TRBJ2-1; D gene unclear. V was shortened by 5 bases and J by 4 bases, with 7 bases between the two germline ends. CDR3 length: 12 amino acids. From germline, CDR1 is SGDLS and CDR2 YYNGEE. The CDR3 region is CASSVGYNEQFF. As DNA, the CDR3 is TGTGCCAGCAGTGTGGGTTACAATGAGCAGTTCTTC.

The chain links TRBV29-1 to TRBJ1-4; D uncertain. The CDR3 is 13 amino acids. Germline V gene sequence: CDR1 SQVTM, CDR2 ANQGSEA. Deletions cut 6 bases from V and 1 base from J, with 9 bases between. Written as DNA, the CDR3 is TGCAGCGTGACCGGCGGAACTAATGAAAAACTGTTTTTT. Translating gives CSVTGGTNEKLFF.

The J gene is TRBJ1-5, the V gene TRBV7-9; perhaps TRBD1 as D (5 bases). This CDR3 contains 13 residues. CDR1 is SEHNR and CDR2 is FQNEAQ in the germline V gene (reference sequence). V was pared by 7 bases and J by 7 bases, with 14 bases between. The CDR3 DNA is TGTGCCAGCAACCTAGGGGCGGGCCAGCCCCAGCATTTT. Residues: CASNLGAGQPQHF.

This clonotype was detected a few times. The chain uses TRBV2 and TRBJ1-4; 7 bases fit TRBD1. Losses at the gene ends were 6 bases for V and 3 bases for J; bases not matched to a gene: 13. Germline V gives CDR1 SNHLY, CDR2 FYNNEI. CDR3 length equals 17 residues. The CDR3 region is CASSQRGGGAPNEKLFF. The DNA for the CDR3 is TGTGCCAGCAGCCAACGGGGAGGGGGCGCCCCTAATGAAAAACTGTTTTTT.

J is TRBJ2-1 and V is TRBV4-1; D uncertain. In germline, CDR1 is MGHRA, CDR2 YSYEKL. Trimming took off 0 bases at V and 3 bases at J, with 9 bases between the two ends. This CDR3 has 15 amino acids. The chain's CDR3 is CASSQEDPGYNEQFF. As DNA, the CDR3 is TGCGCCAGCAGCCAAGAAGATCCGGGCTACAATGAGCAGTTCTTC.

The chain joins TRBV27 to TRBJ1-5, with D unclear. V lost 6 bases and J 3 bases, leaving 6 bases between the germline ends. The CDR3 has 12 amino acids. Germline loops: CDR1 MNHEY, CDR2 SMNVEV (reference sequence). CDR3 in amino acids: CASSKPNQPQHF. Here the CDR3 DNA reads TGTGCCAGCAGCAAACCCAATCAGCCCCAGCATTTT.